This entry lists 2 T cell receptor beta chains sequenced from one sample in a study of blood T cell repertoires in COVID-19. Clones were sequenced by immunoSEQ multiplex PCR, and TCRdb holds only the in-frame ones, with some missing. The sample records about 220,000 clones, 80% being singletons. The sample was peripheral blood. Receptors were obtained from a human donor in a cohort sampled during active COVID-19.

J is TRBJ2-1 and V is TRBV7-9, with 8 bases aligning to TRBD2. CDR1 and CDR2 (germline): SEHNR, FQNEAQ (reference sequence). V dropped 6 bases and J dropped 7; count of bases not matched to a gene: 14. The CDR3 covers 16 residues. The CDR3 region has the DNA TGTGCCAGCAGACCCCCGCGGGCTAGCGGGCATAATGAGCAGTTCTTC. It encodes CASRPPRASGHNEQFF. The whole variable domain, remainder taken from reference TRBV7-9 and TRBJ2-1, is DTGVSQNPRHKITKRGQNVTFRCDPISEHNRLYWYRQTLGQGPEFLTYFQNEAQLEKSRLLSDRFSAERPKGSFSTLEIQRTEQGDSAMYLCASRPPRASGHNEQFFGPGTRLTVL.

The chain uses TRBV6-5 and TRBJ2-1, with D maybe TRBD2 (6 bases). This CDR3 spans 14 amino acids. Between the trimmed V and J ends, which lost 0 bases and 4 bases, there was a span of 7 bases. Germline values: CDR1 MNHEY, CDR2 SVGAGI. This CDR3 reads CASSYSTRYNEQFF. CDR3 coding DNA: TGTGCCAGCAGTTACTCGACTAGATACAATGAGCAGTTCTTC.